Listed below are T cell receptor beta chains from one sample, sequenced in a study of blood T cell repertoires in COVID-19. Method: immunoSEQ multiplex PCR; TCRdb's copy keeps in-frame clones and lacks some. The sample carries roughly 79,000 clones, almost 85% recorded once. Input material: peripheral blood. The receptors here all came from a human donor in a cohort sampled during active COVID-19. Both conserved end residues are part of each CDR3. The order of the fields is J gene, D gene, V gene, clone size, CDR3 protein, CDR3 DNA. D genes are given only for firm matches. A clone size is listed for some rows: how often the clone was seen (once, few, many), or a class if it is expanded.

>TRBJ1-5|-|TRBV7-8|-
CASSIGRGYGPQHF
TGTGCCAGCAGCATAGGGAGGGGCTACGGGCCCCAGCATTTT
>TRBJ1-1|-|TRBV27|-
CASSFSRVVNTEAFF
TGTGCCAGCAGTTTTTCTCGGGTTGTGAACACTGAAGCTTTCTTT
>TRBJ2-1|TRBD2|TRBV9|few
CASSVLRGDYNEQFF
TGTGCCAGCAGCGTGCTCCGGGGGGACTACAATGAGCAGTTCTTC
>TRBJ1-5|TRBD1|TRBV20-1|few
CSARSGQGQHF
TGCAGTGCTAGATCCGGACAGGGACAGCATTTT
>TRBJ1-1|-|TRBV7-3|-
CASSFFGQGEAFF
TGTGCCAGCAGCTTTTTCGGGCAGGGTGAAGCTTTCTTT
>TRBJ2-5|TRBD1|TRBV6-6|once
CASSRQGALETQYF
TGTGCCAGCAGTCGACAGGGGGCCTTGGAGACCCAGTACTTC
>TRBJ1-3|TRBD1|TRBV7-2|-
CASSLVSGDRLMSGNTIYF
TGTGCCAGCAGCTTAGTCTCTGGGGACAGGCTAATGTCTGGAAACACCATATATTTT
>TRBJ1-5|TRBD1|TRBV6-2/TRBV6-3|-
CASSYPKAGGRQPQHF
TGTGCCAGCAGTTACCCGAAGGCAGGGGGCAGGCAGCCCCAGCATTTT
>TRBJ1-6|TRBD1|TRBV2|once
CASREATGTGNSPLHF
TGTGCCAGCAGAGAGGCTACCGGGACAGGGAATTCACCCCTCCACTTT
>TRBJ2-7|-|TRBV5-1|-
CASSLQTGPYEQYF
TGCGCCAGCAGCTTACAGACAGGTCCCTACGAGCAGTACTTC
>TRBJ2-3|TRBD2|TRBV4-2|-
CASSQDEGLAGGADTQYF
TGTGCCAGCAGCCAAGATGAGGGCCTAGCGGGGGGAGCAGATACGCAGTATTTT
>TRBJ2-5|TRBD2|TRBV4-2|-
CASSQDGLAGGLRETQYF
TGTGCCAGCAGCCAAGATGGACTAGCGGGGGGGTTGCGGGAGACCCAGTACTTC
>TRBJ1-2|-|TRBV6-5|-
CASSYSGLANYGYTF
TGTGCCAGCAGTTACTCGGGACTAGCTAACTATGGCTACACCTTC
>TRBJ1-5|-|TRBV12-3/TRBV12-4|-
CASSFPGSPQHF
TGTGCCAGCAGTTTTCCGGGAAGCCCCCAGCATTTT
>TRBJ2-2|TRBD2|TRBV7-3|-
CASSLTSGSGGPTGELFF
TGTGCCAGCAGCTTAACGTCAGGTAGCGGGGGTCCCACCGGGGAGCTGTTTTTT
>TRBJ2-5|TRBD1|TRBV5-5|-
CASSTIAGTGQETQYF
TGTGCCAGCAGCACAATAGCCGGGACAGGGCAAGAGACCCAGTACTTC
>TRBJ2-7|-|TRBV7-9|-
CASSLSGTYEQYF
TGTGCCAGCAGCTTATCAGGAACTTACGAGCAGTACTTC
>TRBJ2-7|TRBD1|TRBV7-9|-
CASSLRDSPLARNEQYF
TGTGCCAGCAGCTTAAGGGACAGCCCGCTCGCAAGGAACGAGCAGTACTTC
>TRBJ1-6|TRBD1|TRBV2|few
CASSTGTASPLHF
TGTGCCAGCAGCACAGGGACAGCTTCACCCCTCCACTTT
>TRBJ1-2|-|TRBV19|-
CASNAGFGGYTF
TGTGCCAGCAATGCGGGGTTTGGTGGCTACACCTTC
>TRBJ1-1|-|TRBV4-1|-
CASSQGPGQKAFF
TGCGCCAGCAGCCAAGGCCCTGGTCAGAAGGCTTTCTTT
>TRBJ2-5|-|TRBV30|-
CALGAETQYF
TGTGCCCTAGGGGCAGAGACCCAGTACTTC